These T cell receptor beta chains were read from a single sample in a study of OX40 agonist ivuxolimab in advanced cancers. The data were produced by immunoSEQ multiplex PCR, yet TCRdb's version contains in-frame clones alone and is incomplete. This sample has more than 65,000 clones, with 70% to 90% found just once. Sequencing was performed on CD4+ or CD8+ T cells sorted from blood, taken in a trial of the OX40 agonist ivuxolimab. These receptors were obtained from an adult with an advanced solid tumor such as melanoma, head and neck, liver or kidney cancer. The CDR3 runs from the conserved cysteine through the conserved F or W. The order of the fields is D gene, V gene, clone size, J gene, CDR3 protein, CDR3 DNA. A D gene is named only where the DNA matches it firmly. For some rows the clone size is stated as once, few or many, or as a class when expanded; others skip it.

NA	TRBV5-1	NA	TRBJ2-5	CASSLVPGAEETQYF	TGCGCCAGCAGCTTGGTTCCGGGGGCCGAAGAGACCCAGTACTTC
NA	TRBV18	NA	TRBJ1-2	CASSPPERFYGYTF	TGTGCCAGCTCACCACCGGAAAGGTTCTATGGCTACACCTTC
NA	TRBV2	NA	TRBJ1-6	CASRTTGPYNSPLHF	TGTGCCAGCAGGACCACAGGCCCGTATAATTCACCCCTCCACTTT
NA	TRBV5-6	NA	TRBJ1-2	CASSLASGYGYTF	TGTGCCAGCAGCTTGGCGTCGGGCTATGGCTACACCTTC
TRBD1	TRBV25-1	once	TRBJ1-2	CASSVDRDHGYTF	TGTGCCAGCAGTGTGGACAGGGATCATGGCTACACCTTC
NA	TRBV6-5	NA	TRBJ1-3	CASRLTTADTIYF	TGTGCCAGCAGACTCACGACAGCGGACACCATATATTTT
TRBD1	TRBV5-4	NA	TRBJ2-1	CASSSGQGTYNEQFF	TGTGCCAGCAGCTCGGGACAGGGAACCTACAATGAGCAGTTCTTC
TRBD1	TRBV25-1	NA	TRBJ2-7	CASSGTGVHEQYF	TGTGCCAGCAGTGGGACAGGGGTCCACGAGCAGTACTTC
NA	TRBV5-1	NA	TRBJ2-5	CANDFGDTTEETQYF	TGCGCCAACGACTTTGGGGACACTACAGAGGAGACCCAGTACTTC
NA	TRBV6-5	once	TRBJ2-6	CASSAKGAGANVLTF	TGTGCCAGCAGTGCGAAAGGCGCTGGGGCCAACGTCCTGACTTTC
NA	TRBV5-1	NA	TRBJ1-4	CASSLGGQAATNEKLFF	TGCGCCAGCAGCTTGGGAGGGCAGGCCGCAACTAATGAAAAACTGTTTTTT
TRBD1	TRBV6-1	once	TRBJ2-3	CASNRDRGTDTQYF	TGTGCCAGCAACCGGGACAGGGGCACAGATACGCAGTATTTT
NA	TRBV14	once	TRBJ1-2	CASSQGRSYGYTF	TGTGCCAGCAGCCAAGGCAGGAGCTATGGCTACACCTTC
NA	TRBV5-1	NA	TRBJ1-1	CASSSALNTEAFF	TGCGCCAGCAGTAGCGCCTTGAACACTGAAGCTTTCTTT
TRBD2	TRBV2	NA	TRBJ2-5	CASWLSGLAGGTQYF	TGTGCCAGCTGGCTGAGTGGGCTAGCGGGGGGGACCCAGTACTTC
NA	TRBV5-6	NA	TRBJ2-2	CASSLERLETGELFF	TGTGCCAGCAGCTTGGAGAGGTTGGAAACCGGGGAGCTGTTTTTT
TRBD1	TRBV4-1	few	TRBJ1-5	CASSQEGDRNQPQHF	TGCGCCAGCAGCCAAGAAGGGGACAGAAATCAGCCCCAGCATTTT
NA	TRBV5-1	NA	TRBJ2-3	CASSLNSGADTQYF	TGCGCCAGCAGTCTAAATTCAGGGGCAGATACGCAGTATTTT
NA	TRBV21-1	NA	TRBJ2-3	CATLDGALRDTQYF	TGTGCCACCCTCGACGGGGCCCTACGGGATACGCAGTATTTT
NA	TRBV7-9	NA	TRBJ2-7	CASTRGSSYEQYF	TGTGCCAGCACCCGGGGGAGCTCCTACGAGCAGTACTTC
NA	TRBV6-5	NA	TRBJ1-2	CASLHPNYGYTF	TGTGCCAGTCTACATCCTAACTATGGCTACACCTTC
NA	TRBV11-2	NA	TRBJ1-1	CASSLDRSSTEAFF	TGTGCCAGCAGCTTAGATAGGAGCAGCACTGAAGCTTTCTTT
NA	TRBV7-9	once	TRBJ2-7	CASSLESVGLGYEQYF	TGTGCCAGCAGCTTAGAGTCTGTAGGCCTCGGCTACGAGCAGTACTTC
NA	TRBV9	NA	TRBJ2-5	CASSPGTFQETQYF	TGTGCCAGCAGCCCAGGGACATTCCAAGAGACCCAGTACTTC
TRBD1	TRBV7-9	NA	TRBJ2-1	CASSWSAGTGTYNEQFF	TGTGCCAGCAGCTGGAGTGCCGGGACAGGGACATACAATGAGCAGTTCTTC
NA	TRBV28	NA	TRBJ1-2	CASSPKSPVHTF	TGTGCCAGCAGCCCAAAATCGCCCGTCCACACCTTC
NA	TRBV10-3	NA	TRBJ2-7	CAISPQNRDHEQYF	TGTGCCATCAGCCCCCAGAACAGGGACCACGAGCAGTACTTC
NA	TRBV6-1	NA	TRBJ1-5	CASSAPLGPQHF	TGTGCCAGCAGTGCCCCCCTCGGGCCCCAGCATTTT
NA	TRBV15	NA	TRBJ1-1	CATSRGTLGFKEAFF	TGTGCCACCAGCAGAGGGACTTTGGGGTTTAAGGAAGCTTTCTTT
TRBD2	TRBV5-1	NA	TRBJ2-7	CASSPAGGGTYEQYF	TGCGCCAGCAGCCCTGCGGGCGGGGGAACCTACGAGCAGTACTTC
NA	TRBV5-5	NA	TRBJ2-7	CASSLDRGGPRREQYF	TGTGCCAGCAGCTTGGATAGGGGGGGCCCTCGGAGGGAGCAGTACTTC
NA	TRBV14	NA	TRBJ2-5	CASSQVTGSETQYF	TGTGCCAGCAGCCAAGTAACGGGGTCGGAGACCCAGTACTTC
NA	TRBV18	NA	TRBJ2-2	CASSPPRDTGELFF	TGTGCCAGCTCACCACCGAGGGACACCGGGGAGCTGTTTTTT
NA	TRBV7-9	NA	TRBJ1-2	CASSLDPGYGYTF	TGTGCCAGCAGCTTAGATCCGGGTTATGGCTACACCTTC
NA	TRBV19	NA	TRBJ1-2	CASSIRTGGYTF	TGTGCCAGTAGTATCCGGACGGGTGGCTACACCTTC
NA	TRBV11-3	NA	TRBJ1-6	CASSLGPVSPLHF	TGTGCCAGCAGCTTAGGTCCGGTTTCACCCCTCCACTTT
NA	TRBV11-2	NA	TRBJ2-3	CASSLGSSRTDTQYF	TGTGCCAGCAGCTTAGGGTCCTCCCGCACAGATACGCAGTATTTT